Listed below are T cell receptor beta chains from one sample, sequenced in a study of immune evolution from preneoplasia to lung adenocarcinoma. The protocol was immunoSEQ multiplex PCR, while the TCRdb copy is restricted to in-frame clones and leaves out a portion. The sample shows over 6,000 clones, about 81% of them seen only once. Sequenced material: FFPE invasive lung adenocarcinoma tissue. These receptors originate from a person aged 45 to 59 with lung adenocarcinoma. Each CDR3 is given with its conserved first and last residue.

cdr3_aa,j_call,v_call
CASSQGGTGSRTNEKLFF,TRBJ1-4,TRBV4-3
CASSPKGGQGQKLFF,TRBJ1-4,TRBV6-1
CATSRNYYYEQYF,TRBJ2-7,TRBV15
CASSVVMGGADTQYF,TRBJ2-3,TRBV9
CANRDRLYEQYF,TRBJ2-7,TRBV6-5
CASTSTSGTFTDTQYF,TRBJ2-3,TRBV28
CASSLPSGTGPFGYTF,TRBJ1-2,TRBV7-9
CASIRQGSDSGNTIYF,TRBJ1-3,TRBV6-6
CASRGNTDTQYF,TRBJ2-3,TRBV28
CASRGRAGDEKLFF,TRBJ1-4,TRBV28
CASSKGLAGVYEQYF,TRBJ2-7,TRBV7-7
CASFPSMGHGYGYTF,TRBJ1-2,TRBV28
CASSPLREATGEQYF,TRBJ2-7,TRBV7-9
CASSSSKGGSNQPQHF,TRBJ1-5,TRBV28
CASSVQGDGELFF,TRBJ2-2,TRBV9
CASAAGRNTDTQYF,TRBJ2-3,TRBV5-1
CAWRKDVGYEQYF,TRBJ2-7,TRBV30
CASCKDWASCEQYF,TRBJ2-7,TRBV2
CASSPKGGDEQYF,TRBJ2-7,TRBV7-3
CASSVTASSYEQYF,TRBJ2-7,TRBV9
CASSLMGQQNQPQHF,TRBJ1-5,TRBV28
CASSPPAGTDTEAFF,TRBJ1-1,TRBV7-9
CASIPRRDTNTGELFF,TRBJ2-2,TRBV7-9
CASRSDSRTPPNYGYTF,TRBJ1-2,TRBV27
CASSQPKRTDTWNSNQPQHF,TRBJ1-5,TRBV28
CASSEPRQGSKAFF,TRBJ1-1,TRBV28
CSVEAGGTNEQFF,TRBJ2-1,TRBV29-1
CASTPYGGDGNEQFF,TRBJ2-1,TRBV19
CASTPSGRVNTEAFF,TRBJ1-1,TRBV28
CASRQGYSSYEQYF,TRBJ2-7,TRBV6-5
CASSDSYRVDFYGYTF,TRBJ1-2,TRBV6-4
CASSLKGVAGEQFF,TRBJ2-1,TRBV9
CASSTNRKNEQYF,TRBJ2-7,TRBV19
CASSEGGTVTKAFF,TRBJ1-1,TRBV2
CASSVGTSGSISRETQYF,TRBJ2-5,TRBV11-2
CASSSRRESNQPQHF,TRBJ1-5,TRBV28
CASSRSGNTGELFF,TRBJ2-2,TRBV18
CASSRTGETEAFF,TRBJ1-1,TRBV2
CASHPGQGLPMNTEAFF,TRBJ1-1,TRBV2
CASSQELAVNEQFF,TRBJ2-1,TRBV4-1
CASSPGSGVQGPQHF,TRBJ1-5,TRBV18
CAQKPRGRINEQFF,TRBJ2-1,TRBV30
CASSLGFAGGETQYF,TRBJ2-5,TRBV11-3
CATRQDYTGELFF,TRBJ2-2,TRBV15
CASSQVRTSGTGELFF,TRBJ2-2,TRBV27
CASSLGGGQGWKTQYF,TRBJ2-5,TRBV11-2
CASSPGWGYSDTQYF,TRBJ2-3,TRBV27
CAWRVGDRDYNEQFF,TRBJ2-1,TRBV30
CASTALAGDVDTQYF,TRBJ2-3,TRBV4-2
CASSQDSGYTF,TRBJ1-2,TRBV4-1
CASTSQGGRGTEAFF,TRBJ1-1,TRBV19
CASSRDRGNYNEQFF,TRBJ2-1,TRBV5-4
CASSLNIRTYSTDTQYF,TRBJ2-3,TRBV28
CASKKTQSIWNYTF,TRBJ1-2,TRBV6-5
CASSLVRGTTGELFF,TRBJ2-2,TRBV7-6
CASSSRTEGNTEAFF,TRBJ1-1,TRBV28
CASSLIQPNTEAFF,TRBJ1-1,TRBV28
CASRRQGGRVDYGYTF,TRBJ1-2,TRBV2
CASKGSGYEQYF,TRBJ2-7,TRBV6-5